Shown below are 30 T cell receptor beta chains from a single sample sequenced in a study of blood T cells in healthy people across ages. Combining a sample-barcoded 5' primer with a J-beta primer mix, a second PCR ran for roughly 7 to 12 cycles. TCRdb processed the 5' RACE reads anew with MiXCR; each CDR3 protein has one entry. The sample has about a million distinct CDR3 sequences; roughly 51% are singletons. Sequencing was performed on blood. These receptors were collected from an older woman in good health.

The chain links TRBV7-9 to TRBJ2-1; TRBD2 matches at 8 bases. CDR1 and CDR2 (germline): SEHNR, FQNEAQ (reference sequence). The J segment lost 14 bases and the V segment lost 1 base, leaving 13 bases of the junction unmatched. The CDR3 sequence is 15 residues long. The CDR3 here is CASSLGSGMGSGEFF. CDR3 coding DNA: TGTGCCAGCAGCTTAGGTAGCGGGATGGGTAGCGGAGAGTTCTTC.

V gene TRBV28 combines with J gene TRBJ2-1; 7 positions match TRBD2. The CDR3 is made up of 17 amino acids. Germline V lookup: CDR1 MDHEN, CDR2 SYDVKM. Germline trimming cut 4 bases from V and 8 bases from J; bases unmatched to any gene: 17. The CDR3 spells CASSSLVLAALSDEQFF. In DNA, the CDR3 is TGTGCCAGCAGTTCTTTGGTTCTAGCGGCCCTATCCGATGAGCAGTTCTTC.

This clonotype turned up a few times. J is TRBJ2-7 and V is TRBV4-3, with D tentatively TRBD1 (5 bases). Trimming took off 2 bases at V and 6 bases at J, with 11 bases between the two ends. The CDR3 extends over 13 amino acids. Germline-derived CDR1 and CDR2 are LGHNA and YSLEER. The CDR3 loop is CASSQSEQGEQYF. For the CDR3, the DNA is TGCGCCAGCAGCCAATCCGAGCAGGGCGAGCAGTACTTC.

CDR3 in DNA: TGTGCCAGCAGATCGCCCGGGACGGGCACAGATACGCAGTATTTT. Translation gives CASRSPGTGTDTQYF. V is TRBV6-2 or TRBV6-3 and J is TRBJ2-3; D may match TRBD1 or TRBD2 (5 bases each). The CDR3 is 15 amino acids. Deletions cut 6 bases from V and 1 base from J, with 14 bases between. Germline assignment: CDR1 MNHEY and CDR2 SVGEGT.

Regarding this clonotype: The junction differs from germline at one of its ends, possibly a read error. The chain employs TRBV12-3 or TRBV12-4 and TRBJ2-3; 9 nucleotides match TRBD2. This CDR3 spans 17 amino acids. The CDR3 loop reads CASSLLAGAGSTDTQYF. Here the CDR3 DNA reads TGTGCCAGCAGTTTATTAGCGGGAGCGGGGAGCACAGACACGCAGTATTTT.

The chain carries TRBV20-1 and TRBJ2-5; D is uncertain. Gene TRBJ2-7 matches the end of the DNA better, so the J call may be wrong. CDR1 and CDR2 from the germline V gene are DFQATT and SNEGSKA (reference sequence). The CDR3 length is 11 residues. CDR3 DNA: TGCAGTGCTAGATTGTACTACGAGCAGTACTTC. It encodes CSARLYYEQYF.

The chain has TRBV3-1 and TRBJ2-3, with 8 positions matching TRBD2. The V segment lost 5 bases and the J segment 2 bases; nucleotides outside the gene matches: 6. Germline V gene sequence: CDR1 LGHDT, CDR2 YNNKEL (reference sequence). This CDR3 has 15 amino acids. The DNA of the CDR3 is TGTGCCAGCAGCTCGAGCGGGAGTGTCACAGATACGCAGTATTTT. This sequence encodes CASSSSGSVTDTQYF.

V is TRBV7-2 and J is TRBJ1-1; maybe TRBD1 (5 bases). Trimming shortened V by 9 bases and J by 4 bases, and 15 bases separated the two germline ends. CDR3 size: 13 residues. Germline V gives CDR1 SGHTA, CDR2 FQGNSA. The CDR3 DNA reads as TGTGCCAGTACACGGGGGGAGACCACTGAAGCTTTCTTT. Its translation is CASTRGETTEAFF.

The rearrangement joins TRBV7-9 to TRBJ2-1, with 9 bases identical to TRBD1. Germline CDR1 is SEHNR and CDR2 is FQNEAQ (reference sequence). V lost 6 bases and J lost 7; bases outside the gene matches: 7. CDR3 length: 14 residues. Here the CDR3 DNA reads TGTGCCAGCAGTTCAGGGACAGGGTTTAATGAGCAGTTCTTC. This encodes CASSSGTGFNEQFF. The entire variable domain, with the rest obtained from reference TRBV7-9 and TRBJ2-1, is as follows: DTGVSQNPRHKITKRGQNVTFRCDPISEHNRLYWYRQTLGQGPEFLTYFQNEAQLEKSRLLSDRFSAERPKGSFSTLEIQRTEQGDSAMYLCASSSGTGFNEQFFGPGTRLTVL.

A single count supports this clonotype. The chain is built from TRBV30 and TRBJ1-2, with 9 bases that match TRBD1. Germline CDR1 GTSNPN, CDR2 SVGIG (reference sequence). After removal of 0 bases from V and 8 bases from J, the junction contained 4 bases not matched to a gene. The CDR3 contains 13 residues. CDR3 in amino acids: CAWSVQGALGYTF. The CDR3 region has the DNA TGTGCCTGGAGTGTACAGGGGGCGCTCGGCTACACCTTC.

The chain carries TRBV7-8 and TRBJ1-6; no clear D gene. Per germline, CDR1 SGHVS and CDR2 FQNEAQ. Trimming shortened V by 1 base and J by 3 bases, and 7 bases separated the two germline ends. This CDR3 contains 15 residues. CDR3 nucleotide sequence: TGTGCCAGCAGCTTAGATCGGGGCTATAATTCACCCCTCCACTTT. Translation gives CASSLDRGYNSPLHF.

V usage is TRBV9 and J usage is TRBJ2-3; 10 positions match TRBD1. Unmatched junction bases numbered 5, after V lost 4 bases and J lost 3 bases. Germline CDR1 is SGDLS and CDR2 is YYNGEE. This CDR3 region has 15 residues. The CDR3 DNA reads TGTGCCAGCAGCCCAAGACAGGGGGCTACAGATACGCAGTATTTT. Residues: CASSPRQGATDTQYF.

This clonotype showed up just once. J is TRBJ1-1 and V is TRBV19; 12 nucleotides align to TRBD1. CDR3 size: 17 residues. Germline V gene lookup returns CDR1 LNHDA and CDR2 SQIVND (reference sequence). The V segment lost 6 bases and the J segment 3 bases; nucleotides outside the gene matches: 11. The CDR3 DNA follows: TGTGCCAGTAGCCAAAGGGGGACAGGGGGCAAGGACACTGAAGCTTTCTTT. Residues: CASSQRGTGGKDTEAFF.

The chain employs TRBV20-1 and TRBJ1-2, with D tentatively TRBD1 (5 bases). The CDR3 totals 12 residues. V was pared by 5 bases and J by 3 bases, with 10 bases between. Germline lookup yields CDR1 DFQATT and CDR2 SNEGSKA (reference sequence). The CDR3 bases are TGCAGTGCTGCACAGGAGTACTATGGCTACACCTTC. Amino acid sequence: CSAAQEYYGYTF.

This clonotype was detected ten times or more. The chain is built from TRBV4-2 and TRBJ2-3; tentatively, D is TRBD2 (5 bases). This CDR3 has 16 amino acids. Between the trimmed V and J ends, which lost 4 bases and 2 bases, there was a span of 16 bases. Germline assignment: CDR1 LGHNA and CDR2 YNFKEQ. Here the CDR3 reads CASSRTFGGSTDTQYF. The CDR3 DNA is TGTGCCAGCAGCCGAACTTTTGGAGGCTCCACAGATACGCAGTATTTT.

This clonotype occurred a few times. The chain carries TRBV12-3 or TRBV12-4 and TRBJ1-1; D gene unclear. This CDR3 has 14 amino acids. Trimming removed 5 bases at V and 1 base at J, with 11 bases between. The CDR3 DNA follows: TGTGCCAGCAGTCACACTACAGCGAACACTGAAGCTTTCTTT. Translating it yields CASSHTTANTEAFF.

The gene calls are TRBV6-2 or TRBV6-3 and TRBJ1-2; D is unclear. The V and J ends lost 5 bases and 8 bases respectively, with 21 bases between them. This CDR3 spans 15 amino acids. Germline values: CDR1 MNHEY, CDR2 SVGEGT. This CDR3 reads CASSAADEGFRGYTF. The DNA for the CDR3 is TGTGCCAGCAGTGCAGCCGACGAGGGTTTTCGGGGCTACACCTTC.

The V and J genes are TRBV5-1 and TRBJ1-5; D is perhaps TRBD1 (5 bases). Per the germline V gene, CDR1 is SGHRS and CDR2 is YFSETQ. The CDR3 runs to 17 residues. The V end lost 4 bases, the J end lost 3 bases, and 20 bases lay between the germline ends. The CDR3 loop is CASSLNPTTAYNQPQHF. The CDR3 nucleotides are TGCGCCAGCAGCCTGAACCCGACGACAGCCTACAATCAGCCCCAGCATTTT. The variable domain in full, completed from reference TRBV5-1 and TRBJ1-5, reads KAGVTQTPRYLIKTRGQQVTLSCSPISGHRSVSWYQQTPGQGLQFLFEYFSETQRNKGNFPGRFSGRQFSNSRSEMNVSTLELGDSALYLCASSLNPTTAYNQPQHFGDGTRLSIL.

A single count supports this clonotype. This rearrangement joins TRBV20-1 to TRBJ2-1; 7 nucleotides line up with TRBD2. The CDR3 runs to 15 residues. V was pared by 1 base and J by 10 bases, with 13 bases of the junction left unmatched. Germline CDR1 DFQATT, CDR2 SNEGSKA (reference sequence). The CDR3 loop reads CSARVNPRRGEEQFF. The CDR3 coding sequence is TGCAGTGCTAGAGTTAACCCCCGACGGGGGGAGGAGCAGTTCTTC.

CDR3 coding DNA: TGTGCCAGCAGCTCCGCATGGGGAGGGACGGAGACCCAGTACTTC. It specifies CASSSAWGGTETQYF. The V gene is TRBV7-2, the J gene TRBJ2-5; TRBD2 matches 7 bases. Trimming at V came to 4 bases and at J to 5 bases, leaving 10 bases not matched to a gene. Germline V lookup: CDR1 SGHTA, CDR2 FQGNSA. The CDR3 spans 15 residues.

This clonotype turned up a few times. The CDR3 DNA sequence: TGTGCCAGCAGCCGGCGGACTAGCGGGAGACGCGAGCAGTACTTC. Protein sequence: CASSRRTSGRREQYF. The chain is built from TRBV12-3 or TRBV12-4 and TRBJ2-7; 13 positions agree with TRBD2. The CDR3 consists of 15 residues. The V and J ends lost 6 bases and 6 bases, in that order; junction bases with no gene match: 8.

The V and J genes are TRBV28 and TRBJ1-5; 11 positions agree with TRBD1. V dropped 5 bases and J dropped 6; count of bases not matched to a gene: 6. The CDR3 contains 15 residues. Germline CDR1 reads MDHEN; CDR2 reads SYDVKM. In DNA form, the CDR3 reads TGTGCCAGCAGTACAGGACAGGGGGCTTTTCAGCCCCAGCATTTT. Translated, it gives CASSTGQGAFQPQHF.

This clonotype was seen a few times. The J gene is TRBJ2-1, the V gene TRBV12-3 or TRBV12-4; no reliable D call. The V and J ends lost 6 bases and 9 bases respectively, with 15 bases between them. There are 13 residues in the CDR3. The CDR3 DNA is TGTGCCAGCAGGGGTAGCCCTGGTGGTGAGCAGTTCTTC. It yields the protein CASRGSPGGEQFF.

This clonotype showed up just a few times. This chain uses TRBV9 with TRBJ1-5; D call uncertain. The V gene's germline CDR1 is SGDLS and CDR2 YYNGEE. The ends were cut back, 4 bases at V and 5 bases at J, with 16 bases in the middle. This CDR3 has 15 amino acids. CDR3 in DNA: TGTGCCAGCAGCCCCGGCCCCTTGAGGGATCAGCCCCAGCATTTT. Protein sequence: CASSPGPLRDQPQHF.

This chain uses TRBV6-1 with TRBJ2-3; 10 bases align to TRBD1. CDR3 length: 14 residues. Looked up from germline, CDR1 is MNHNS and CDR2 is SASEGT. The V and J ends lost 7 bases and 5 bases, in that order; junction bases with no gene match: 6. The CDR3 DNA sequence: TGTGCCAGCACCATAGGACAGGGGGAAGATACGCAGTATTTT. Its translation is CASTIGQGEDTQYF.

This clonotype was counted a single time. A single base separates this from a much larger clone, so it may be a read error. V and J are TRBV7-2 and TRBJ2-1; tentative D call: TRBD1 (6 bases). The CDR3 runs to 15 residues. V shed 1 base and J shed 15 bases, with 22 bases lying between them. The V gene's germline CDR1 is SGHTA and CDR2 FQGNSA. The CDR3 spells CASSLGAGAGNVAFF. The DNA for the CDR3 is TGTGCCAGCAGCTTAGGGGCAGGGGCCGGCAATGTCGCGTTCTTC.

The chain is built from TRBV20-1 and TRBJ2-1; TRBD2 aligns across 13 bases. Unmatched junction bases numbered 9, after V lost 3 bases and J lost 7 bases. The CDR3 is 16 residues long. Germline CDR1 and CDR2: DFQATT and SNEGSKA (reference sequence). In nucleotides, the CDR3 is TGCAGTGCTAGGGGGCCGGGACTAGCGGGAATTAATGAGCAGTTCTTC. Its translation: CSARGPGLAGINEQFF.

The CDR3 nucleotides read TGCAGCGTTGCTCTAGCGGGAGTGAATGAGCAGTTCTTC. It yields the protein CSVALAGVNEQFF. The chain is built from TRBV29-1 and TRBJ2-1; 10 nucleotides agree with TRBD2. The CDR3 contains 13 residues. Germline-derived CDR1 and CDR2 are SQVTM and ANQGSEA. Trimming removed 4 bases from V and 7 bases from J; junction bases left unmatched: 4.

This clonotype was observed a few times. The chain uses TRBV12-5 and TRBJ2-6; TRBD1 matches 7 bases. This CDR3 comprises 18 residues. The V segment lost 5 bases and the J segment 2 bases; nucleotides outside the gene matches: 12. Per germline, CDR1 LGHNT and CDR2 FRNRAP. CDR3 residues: CASGTRGKSTPGANVLTF. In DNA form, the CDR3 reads TGTGCTAGTGGTACCAGGGGGAAGTCCACCCCTGGGGCCAACGTCCTGACTTTC.

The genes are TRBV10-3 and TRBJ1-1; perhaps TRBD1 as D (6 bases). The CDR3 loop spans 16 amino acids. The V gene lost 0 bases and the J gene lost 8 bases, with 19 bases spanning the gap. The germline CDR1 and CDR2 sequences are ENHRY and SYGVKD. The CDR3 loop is CAISESGWGRGREAFF. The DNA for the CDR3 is TGTGCCATCAGTGAGTCGGGCTGGGGCAGGGGAAGAGAAGCTTTCTTT.